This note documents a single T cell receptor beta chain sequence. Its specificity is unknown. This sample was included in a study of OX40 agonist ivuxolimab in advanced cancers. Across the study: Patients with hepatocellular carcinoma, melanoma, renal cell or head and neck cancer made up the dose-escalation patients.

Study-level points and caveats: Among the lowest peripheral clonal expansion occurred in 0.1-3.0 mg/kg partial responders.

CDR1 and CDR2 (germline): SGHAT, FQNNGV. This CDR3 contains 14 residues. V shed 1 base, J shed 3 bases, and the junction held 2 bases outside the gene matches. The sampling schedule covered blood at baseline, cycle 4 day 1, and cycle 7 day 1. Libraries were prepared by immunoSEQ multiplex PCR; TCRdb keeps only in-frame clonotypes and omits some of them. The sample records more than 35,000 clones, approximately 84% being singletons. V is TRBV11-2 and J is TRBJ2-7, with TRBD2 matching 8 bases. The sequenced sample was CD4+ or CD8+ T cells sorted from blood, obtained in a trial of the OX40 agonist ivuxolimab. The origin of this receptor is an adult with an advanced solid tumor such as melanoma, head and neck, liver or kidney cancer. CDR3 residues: CASSLAGTSYEQYF. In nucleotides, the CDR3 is TGTGCCAGCAGCTTAGCCGGGACTAGCTACGAGCAGTACTTC.